This TCR beta chain came from a study of blood T cell repertoires in COVID-19. In the study overall: The United States, Italy and Spain provided the acute and convalescent COVID-19 samples. Sources were T cells, B-cell-depleted T cells, or PBMCs; the material itself was cDNA or gDNA.

After removal of 0 bases from V and 7 bases from J, the junction contained 1 base not matched to a gene. The CDR3 consists of 15 residues. Germline V CDR1 and CDR2: SEHNR, FQNEAQ (reference sequence). This clone appeared once. Original processing notes: For nucleated cells, counts were estimated from reference gene primer amplification. The protocol was immunoSEQ multiplex PCR, while the TCRdb copy is restricted to in-frame clones and leaves out a portion. V and J calls and clone size are given by that table; D and trimming were obtained from the DNA. The sample has around 25,000 clones, about four fifths seen once.

V is TRBV7-9 and J is TRBJ2-1, with 12 bases aligning to TRBD2. The sequenced sample was peripheral blood. The TCR was taken from a man aged 65 to 85 with acute or convalescent COVID-19. In DNA form, the CDR3 reads TGTGCCAGCAGCTTAGCCGGGACTAGCGGGAATGAGCAGTTCTTC. Protein sequence: CASSLAGTSGNEQFF. Full variable domain (missing parts from reference TRBV7-9 and TRBJ2-1): DTGVSQNPRHKITKRGQNVTFRCDPISEHNRLYWYRQTLGQGPEFLTYFQNEAQLEKSRLLSDRFSAERPKGSFSTLEIQRTEQGDSAMYLCASSLAGTSGNEQFFGPGTRLTVL.